Presented here are 18 T cell receptor beta chains from one specimen sequenced in a study of cytomegalovirus exposure and HLA in healthy donors. With 60 Vbeta and 13 Jbeta primers, the PCR was carried out. Repertoires were generated with immunoSEQ multiplex PCR, while TCRdb's copy carries only in-frame clones and drops some. The sample lists about 220,000 clones, 82% seen once, with roughly 6% in the top ten. Material: PBMCs. Every receptor here comes from a man aged 35-49 years in good health and CMV-seropositive.

The V call is TRBV9, the J call TRBJ2-2; possible D gene TRBD2, 5 bases. Trimming removed 0 bases from V and 0 bases from J, with 6 bases in between. Germline CDR1 and CDR2: SGDLS and YYNGEE. This CDR3 has 15 amino acids. The CDR3 loop is CASSVGAANTGELFF. CDR3 bases: TGTGCCAGCAGCGTAGGAGCGGCGAACACCGGGGAGCTGTTTTTT.

The chain carries TRBV2 and TRBJ2-1; 14 positions match TRBD2. The CDR3 extends over 16 amino acids. From germline, CDR1 is SNHLY and CDR2 FYNNEI. Germline trimming cut 6 bases from V and 7 bases from J; bases unmatched to any gene: 8. CDR3 nucleotide sequence: TGTGCCAGCAGGAAGACTAGCGGGAGGGTAGGTAATGAGCAGTTCTTC. This encodes CASRKTSGRVGNEQFF.

Only a few counts were recorded for this clone. The rearrangement joins TRBV6-5 to TRBJ1-1, with 7 nucleotides matching TRBD1. This CDR3 has 11 residues. The germline gives CDR1 MNHEY, CDR2 SVGAGI. With V trimmed by 6 bases and J by 8 bases, 3 bases remained unmatched. This CDR3 reads CASSEGGEAFF. The CDR3 nucleotides are TGTGCCAGCAGCGAAGGGGGCGAAGCTTTCTTT.

The chain has TRBV7-8 and TRBJ2-1; 8 positions agree with TRBD1. The CDR3 spans 19 residues. Germline CDR1 and CDR2: SGHVS and FQNEAQ. Trimming removed 5 bases from V and 4 bases from J; junction bases left unmatched: 19. CDR3: CASSPGRGRQGTYYNEQFF. The CDR3 nucleotides are TGTGCCAGCAGCCCAGGAAGAGGGAGACAGGGGACCTATTACAATGAGCAGTTCTTC.

The chain joins TRBV15 to TRBJ1-4; 7 bases align to TRBD1. CDR1 LNHNV and CDR2 YYDKDF come from the germline V gene (reference sequence). V gave up 5 bases and J gave up 8 bases; unmatched junction bases: 8. The CDR3 has 14 residues. The CDR3 loop is CATSGTVFGEKLFF. The CDR3 bases are TGTGCCACCAGCGGGACAGTTTTTGGAGAAAAACTGTTTTTT.

The chain links TRBV7-9 to TRBJ2-7; the D gene is possibly TRBD1 (7 bases). The CDR3 has 15 amino acids. Germline lookup yields CDR1 SEHNR and CDR2 FQNEAQ (reference sequence). V was trimmed by 1 base and J by 5 bases, leaving 15 bases between them. The CDR3 DNA reads as TGTGCCAGCAGCTTAGAAGGGGGCCCGGGAGACGAGCAGTACTTC. Translating gives CASSLEGGPGDEQYF.

This chain joins TRBV11-3 and TRBJ2-1, with unresolved D. Deletions cut 5 bases from V and 0 bases from J, with 8 bases between. There are 14 residues in the CDR3. The germline V gene has CDR1 SGHNT and CDR2 YENEEA. CDR3 protein: CASSPLSSYNEQFF. DNA of the CDR3: TGTGCCAGCAGCCCCTTGAGCTCCTACAATGAGCAGTTCTTC.

The chain combines TRBV5-4 with TRBJ2-1; 7 bases match TRBD2. This CDR3 has 14 residues. Germline lookup yields CDR1 SGHNT and CDR2 YYREEE (reference sequence). V was clipped by 4 bases and J by 4 bases; unmatched bases: 5. The chain's CDR3 is CASSQGAGYNEQFF. For the CDR3, the DNA is TGTGCCAGCAGCCAGGGAGCGGGATACAATGAGCAGTTCTTC.

The rearrangement uses TRBV11-2 and TRBJ2-5, with 7 bases identical to TRBD1. CDR1 and CDR2 from the germline V gene are SGHAT and FQNNGV. The CDR3 has 17 residues. V trimming: 4 bases; J trimming: 5 bases; junction bases outside the gene matches: 16. In nucleotides, the CDR3 is TGTGCCAGCAGCTCCCTCGGAATTAGGGGGCTAGAGGAGACCCAGTACTTC. Its protein is CASSSLGIRGLEETQYF.

V is TRBV19 and J is TRBJ1-1; D might be TRBD1 (5 bases). Germline V gene lookup returns CDR1 LNHDA and CDR2 SQIVND (reference sequence). Trimming took off 5 bases at V and 4 bases at J, with 17 bases between the two ends. The CDR3 is 15 residues long. This CDR3 reads CASSPRFRGGTEAFF. DNA for the CDR3: TGTGCCAGTAGTCCCCGGTTTAGGGGTGGCACTGAAGCTTTCTTT.

The chain carries TRBV9 and TRBJ1-4, with 8 bases identical to TRBD1. The junction had 3 bases not matched to a gene; V was cut back by 3 bases and J by 8 bases. Germline lookup yields CDR1 SGDLS and CDR2 YYNGEE. CDR3 length equals 13 residues. CDR3 in amino acids: CASSARQGEKLFF. In DNA, the CDR3 is TGTGCCAGCAGCGCCCGACAGGGGGAAAAACTGTTTTTT.

The V call is TRBV5-6, the J call TRBJ2-7, with TRBD2 matching 14 bases. The J segment lost 5 bases and the V segment lost 4 bases, leaving 8 bases of the junction unmatched. Germline V lookup: CDR1 SGHDT, CDR2 YYEEEE. CDR3 size: 16 residues. This CDR3 reads CASSRRLAGGPHEQYV. In nucleotides, the CDR3 is TGTGCCAGCAGCCGCCGACTAGCGGGAGGGCCGCACGAGCAGTACGTC.

The chain links TRBV7-8 to TRBJ1-1; 7 nucleotides line up with TRBD1. The CDR3 length is 17 residues. The germline V gene has CDR1 SGHVS and CDR2 FQNEAQ. Losses at the gene ends were 5 bases for V and 0 bases for J; bases not matched to a gene: 12. CDR3 sequence: CASSGPWDSLMNTEAFF. The CDR3 nucleotides are TGTGCCAGCAGCGGACCCTGGGACAGCCTCATGAACACTGAAGCTTTCTTT.

This clone has a single count. This sequence joins TRBV18 and TRBJ1-4; no clear D. CDR3 length equals 12 residues. CDR1 KGHSH and CDR2 LQKENI come from the germline V gene. Trimming pared 3 bases from V and 8 bases from J, leaving 7 bases between. CDR3 nucleotide sequence: TGTGCCAGCTCACCTCCGGAGGAAAAACTGTTTTTT. Residues: CASSPPEEKLFF.

This rearrangement joins TRBV16 to TRBJ1-3; D not certain. The CDR3 has 16 residues. From germline, CDR1 is KGHSY and CDR2 FQNENV. Deletions cut 4 bases from V and 2 bases from J, with 15 bases between. The DNA for the CDR3 is TGTGCCAGCAGCCCGTGGGCGGGAAGAACTGGAAACACCATATATTTT. It specifies CASSPWAGRTGNTIYF.

The V and J genes are TRBV4-1 and TRBJ1-5; D not resolved. The V end lost 5 bases, the J end lost 2 bases, and 16 bases lay between the germline ends. The CDR3 totals 16 residues. Germline V gives CDR1 MGHRA, CDR2 YSYEKL. In DNA form, the CDR3 reads TGCGCCAGCAGCGGATCCCTGGGCTTGGGCAATCAGCCCCAGCATTTT. Amino acids: CASSGSLGLGNQPQHF.

The chain employs TRBV2 and TRBJ1-5; a weak D match, TRBD1 (6 bases). The ends were cut back, 5 bases at V and 3 bases at J, with 14 bases in the middle. Germline V gives CDR1 SNHLY, CDR2 FYNNEI. The CDR3 is 15 amino acids. This chain's CDR3 is CASSSDDRLNQPQHF. CDR3 DNA sequence: TGTGCCAGCAGTAGTGATGACAGGCTCAATCAGCCCCAGCATTTT.

The DNA of the CDR3 is TGTGCCAGCAGCAACAGGGGGCTCAGCAATCAGCCCCAGCATTTT. Its translation is CASSNRGLSNQPQHF. This chain uses TRBV5-6 with TRBJ1-5; TRBD1 matches 9 bases. The germline CDR1 and CDR2 sequences are SGHDT and YYEEEE. This CDR3 has 15 residues. Trimming at V came to 4 bases and at J to 1 base, leaving 3 bases not matched to a gene.